This T cell receptor beta chain was recorded in a study of CD8 T cells in Susac syndrome. Reverse transcription of about 0.45 to 1 ug RNA was performed with random hexamers. From the immunoSEQ multiplex PCR reads, TCRdb called clonotypes with MiXCR, one entry per CDR3 protein. The sample lists about 100,000 distinct CDR3 sequences, 95% seen once, with 0.3% in the top ten. The V gene's germline CDR1 is SGHAT and CDR2 FQDESV (reference sequence). CDR3 size: 20 residues. Losses at the gene ends were 3 bases for V and 9 bases for J; bases not matched to a gene: 22. The table lists this clonotype with a count of one. The antigen is unknown. The sequenced target, TCR beta, came from blood CD8+ and CD4+ T cells. Whole-study results and caveats: Expansion of Susac CD8+ clones peaked in TEMRA cells and in active patients.

The J gene is TRBJ2-1, the V gene TRBV11-1; TRBD1 agrees at 11 bases. Specimen: CD8+ T cells from PBMCs. The sequence was obtained from a human donor with Susac syndrome. The CDR3 loop reads CASSFSTGTGGVGDGIEQFF. For the CDR3, the DNA is TGTGCCAGCAGCTTCTCGACCGGGACAGGGGGAGTAGGAGACGGCATTGAGCAGTTCTTC.